The 15 T cell receptor beta chains below all came from one sample that was sequenced in a study of blood T cell repertoires in COVID-19. Profiled with immunoSEQ multiplex PCR; TCRdb holds only in-frame clones, not every one. The table shows about 190,000 clones, with around 80% occurring only once. The sample consisted of PBMCs or T cells enriched from blood (not recorded which). These receptors all come from a woman in her forties or fifties with acute COVID-19.

The chain employs TRBV9 and TRBJ1-2, with D hard to call. V was trimmed by 5 bases and J by 7 bases, leaving 18 bases between them. This CDR3 is built from 14 residues. Germline CDR1 SGDLS, CDR2 YYNGEE. The CDR3 loop is CASSAGEQPPGYTF. In DNA, the CDR3 is TGTGCCAGCAGTGCCGGGGAGCAACCGCCTGGCTACACCTTC. Full variable domain (missing parts from reference TRBV9 and TRBJ1-2): DSGVTQTPKHLITATGQRVTLRCSPRSGDLSVYWYQQSLDQGLQFLIQYYNGEERAKGNILERFSAQQFPDLHSELNLSSLELGDSALYFCASSAGEQPPGYTFGSGTRLTVV.

The CDR3 nucleotides are TGTGCCAGTAGTATGAGGTTGACCGGGGAGCTGTTTTTT. Translated, it gives CASSMRLTGELFF. This rearrangement joins TRBV19 to TRBJ2-2, with no clear D. CDR3 length: 13 residues. Germline V CDR1 and CDR2: LNHDA, SQIVND (reference sequence). The ends were cut back, 3 bases at V and 5 bases at J, with 7 bases in the middle.

The chain links TRBV5-1 to TRBJ1-4; D is unclear. This CDR3 region has 16 residues. The germline V gene has CDR1 SGHRS and CDR2 YFSETQ. Trimming pared 1 base from V and 2 bases from J, leaving 12 bases between. The CDR3 is CASSLNPAGTNEKLFF. CDR3 coding DNA: TGCGCCAGCAGCTTGAATCCGGCAGGTACTAATGAAAAACTGTTTTTT.

In its sample, this clone was seen once. V usage is TRBV15 and J usage is TRBJ1-3; 7 bases agree with TRBD1. This CDR3 has 14 residues. The germline V gene encodes CDR1 LNHNV and CDR2 YYDKDF (reference sequence). Unmatched junction bases numbered 5, after V lost 5 bases and J lost 4 bases. The CDR3 bases are TGTGCCACCAGCCAGGACAGGAGGGGAAACACCATATATTTT. Amino acid sequence: CATSQDRRGNTIYF.

The chain couples TRBV7-9 to TRBJ1-2; tentatively, D is TRBD1 (5 bases). Germline-derived CDR1 and CDR2 are SEHNR and FQNEAQ (reference sequence). The ends were cut back, 1 base at V and 6 bases at J, with 6 bases in the middle. The CDR3 runs 12 residues. The CDR3 here is CASSLEGHGYTF. The CDR3 DNA follows: TGTGCCAGCAGCTTAGAGGGGCATGGCTACACCTTC.

The chain joins TRBV4-1 to TRBJ1-5, with D hard to call. V was cut by 2 bases and J by 6 bases, with 8 bases left in between. The CDR3 spans 13 residues. The V gene's germline CDR1 is MGHRA and CDR2 YSYEKL. CDR3 bases: TGCGCCAGCAGCCAAACATCTGGTCAGCCCCAGCATTTT. This codes for CASSQTSGQPQHF.

This clone was counted only a few times. The chain combines TRBV6-2 or TRBV6-3 with TRBJ1-2, with 9 bases matching TRBD1. The germline CDR1 and CDR2 sequences are MNHEY and SVGEGT. CDR3 length: 16 residues. With V trimmed by 2 bases and J by 4 bases, 8 bases remained unmatched. CDR3 sequence reads: CASSYDRDRVVYGYTF. As DNA, the CDR3 is TGTGCCAGCAGTTACGACCGGGACAGGGTAGTCTATGGCTACACCTTC.

The V and J genes are TRBV7-9 and TRBJ1-6; D is uncertain. The CDR3 covers 15 residues. Trimming removed 3 bases at V and 6 bases at J, with 12 bases between. Germline V gene data show CDR1 as SEHNR and CDR2 as FQNEAQ (reference sequence). As DNA, the CDR3 is TGTGCCAGCAGCTTTAGAGGGCAAACTAATTCACCCCTCCACTTT. Residues: CASSFRGQTNSPLHF.

The chain recombines TRBV4-1 with TRBJ1-5, with TRBD1 matching 7 bases. This CDR3 has 16 residues. The V and J ends lost 0 bases and 5 bases, in that order; junction bases with no gene match: 7. Germline V CDR1 and CDR2: MGHRA, YSYEKL. The chain's CDR3 is CASSQETRTGYQPQHF. The CDR3 coding sequence is TGCGCCAGCAGCCAAGAAACCCGGACAGGTTATCAGCCCCAGCATTTT.

J is TRBJ1-6 and V is TRBV3-1 (or the pseudogene TRBV3-2); D gene ambiguous. V lost 1 base and J 7 bases, leaving 11 bases between the germline ends. The CDR3 extends over 15 amino acids. The germline CDR1 and CDR2 sequences are LGHDT and YNNKEL (reference sequence). The CDR3 sequence is CASSQGRRENSPLHF. The CDR3 DNA follows: TGTGCCAGCAGCCAAGGGAGACGGGAGAATTCACCCCTCCACTTT.

The chain has TRBV5-1 and TRBJ1-2; D perhaps matches TRBD1 (5 bases). CDR1 is SGHRS, CDR2 YFSETQ, per germline. The CDR3 is 14 residues long. V lost 2 bases and J lost 1, with 9 bases in between. CDR3 protein: CASSLDSLNYGYTF. DNA of the CDR3: TGCGCCAGCAGCTTAGACAGCCTTAACTATGGCTACACCTTC.

This chain joins TRBV3-1 (or the pseudogene TRBV3-2) and TRBJ1-4; 7 bases are a match to TRBD1. After removal of 4 bases from V and 8 bases from J, the junction contained 10 bases not matched to a gene. From germline, CDR1 is LGHDT and CDR2 YNNKEL (reference sequence). The CDR3 loop spans 15 amino acids. CDR3: CASSRQGGVGEKLFF. CDR3 DNA sequence: TGTGCCAGCAGCCGACAGGGTGGGGTAGGAGAAAAACTGTTTTTT.

This clone was seen just once. The gene calls are TRBV6-1 and TRBJ2-3, with D tentatively TRBD2 (6 bases). The germline V gene has CDR1 MNHNS and CDR2 SASEGT. Trimming left V 1 base short and J 4 bases short, with 9 bases between. The CDR3 length is 14 residues. Here the CDR3 reads CASSEGPGADTQYF. The CDR3 coding sequence is TGTGCCAGCAGTGAAGGGCCGGGGGCAGATACGCAGTATTTT.

This clone turned up a few times. This chain connects TRBV28 to TRBJ1-5, with 7 bases lining up with TRBD1. Germline V lookup: CDR1 MDHEN, CDR2 SYDVKM. Unmatched junction bases numbered 7, after V lost 6 bases and J lost 2 bases. This CDR3 comprises 15 residues. CDR3: CASSPDRAGNQPQHF. CDR3 sequence (DNA): TGTGCCAGCAGCCCCGACAGGGCGGGCAATCAGCCCCAGCATTTT.

This clone was found once. The chain links TRBV5-1 to TRBJ2-5, with 7 bases fitting TRBD2. The ends lost 2 bases at V and 5 bases at J; junction bases unmatched: 6. The CDR3 consists of 14 residues. Germline V CDR1 and CDR2: SGHRS, YFSETQ. The CDR3 region has the DNA TGCGCCAGCAGCTTAACTAGCGTGGGGGAGACCCAGTACTTC. It yields the protein CASSLTSVGETQYF.